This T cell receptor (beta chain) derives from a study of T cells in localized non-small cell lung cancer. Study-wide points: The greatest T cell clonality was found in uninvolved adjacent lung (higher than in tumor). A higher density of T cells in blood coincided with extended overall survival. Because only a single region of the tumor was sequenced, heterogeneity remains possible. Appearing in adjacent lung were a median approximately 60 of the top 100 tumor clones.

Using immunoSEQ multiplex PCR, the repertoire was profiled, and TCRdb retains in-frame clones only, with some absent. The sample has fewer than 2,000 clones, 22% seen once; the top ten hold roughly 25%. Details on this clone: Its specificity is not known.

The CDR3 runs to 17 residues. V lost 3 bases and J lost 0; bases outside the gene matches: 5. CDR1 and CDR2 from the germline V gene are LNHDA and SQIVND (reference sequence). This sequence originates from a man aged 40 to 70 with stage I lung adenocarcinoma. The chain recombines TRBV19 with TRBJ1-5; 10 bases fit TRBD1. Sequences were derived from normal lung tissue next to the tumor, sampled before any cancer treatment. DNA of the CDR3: TGTGCCAGTAGTATTAGGGACAGGGGTGGTAGCAATCAGCCCCAGCATTTT. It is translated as CASSIRDRGGSNQPQHF.